Listed below are T cell receptor beta chains from one sample, sequenced in a study of blood T cells in healthy people across ages. TCRdb fed the 5' RACE reads into MiXCR, producing one record per CDR3 protein. The sample lists roughly 830,000 distinct CDR3 sequences, around 62% occurring once. Sequenced material: blood. The receptors shown here come from a young man in good health. CDR3s include the opening cysteine and the closing phenylalanine or tryptophan. D genes are given only for firm matches. A clone size is listed for some rows: how often the clone was seen (once, few, many), or a class if it is expanded.

j_call d_call v_call clone_size cdr3_aa cdr3_nt
TRBJ1-4 - TRBV5-4 - CASSPGGGRNEKLFF TGTGCCAGCAGCCCGGGGGGCGGGAGGAATGAAAAACTGTTTTTT
TRBJ2-3 - TRBV20-1 - CSATITGMPDTRYF TGCAGTGCTACCATAACAGGGATGCCAGATACGCGGTATTTT
TRBJ1-5 TRBD1 TRBV12-3/TRBV12-4 few CASSPTGGYQPQHF TGTGCCAGCAGCCCGACAGGGGGTTATCAGCCCCAGCATTTT
TRBJ1-4 - TRBV20-1 few CSAPTVSNEKLFF TGCAGTGCTCCGACGGTCTCTAATGAAAAACTGTTTTTT
TRBJ2-5 TRBD1 TRBV25-1 once CASSGWTGGPQETQYF TGTGCCAGCAGTGGTTGGACAGGGGGCCCCCAAGAGACCCAGTACTTC
TRBJ2-2 - TRBV7-9 - CASRSTGFGTGELFF TGTGCCAGCAGATCTACAGGGTTTGGCACCGGGGAGCTGTTTTTT
TRBJ1-6 - TRBV12-3/TRBV12-4 few CASRQTDSPLHF TGTGCCAGCAGACAGACAGATTCACCCCTCCACTTT
TRBJ2-7 TRBD1 TRBV2 - CASSRQGASSYEQYF TGTGCCAGCAGTCGACAGGGGGCCTCATCCTACGAGCAGTACTTC
TRBJ2-3 - TRBV7-2 - CASNFKSSRGDTQYF TGTGCCAGCAACTTCAAGTCTTCGAGGGGAGATACGCAGTATTTT
TRBJ1-2 - TRBV15 - CATSRRTGTSYGYTF TGTGCCACCAGCAGGAGAACAGGGACGAGCTATGGCTACACCTTC
TRBJ2-7 - TRBV3-1 - CASSQAPYQPPSYEQYF TGTGCCAGCAGCCAAGCCCCTTACCAGCCCCCTTCCTACGAGCAGTACTTC
TRBJ2-4 - TRBV4-2 few CASSQVKNIQYF TGTGCCAGCAGCCAGGTTAAAAACATTCAGTACTTC
TRBJ1-5 - TRBV20-1 - CSARDPQGRRQPQHF TGCAGTGCTAGAGATCCCCAGGGAAGGCGGCAGCCCCAGCATTTT
TRBJ2-1 - TRBV12-3/TRBV12-4 - CASSPEETALYNEQFF TGTGCCAGCAGCCCCGAGGAGACAGCCCTCTACAATGAGCAGTTCTTC
TRBJ2-5 - TRBV4-2 - CASSQARGRIQETQYF TGTGCCAGCAGCCAAGCGCGAGGGAGGATACAAGAGACCCAGTACTTC
TRBJ1-2 - TRBV30 - CAWSVEGYTF TGTGCCTGGAGTGTAGAAGGCTACACCTTC
TRBJ2-2 - TRBV4-3 many CASSQGPGRNTGELFF TGCGCCAGCAGCCAGGGCCCCGGCCGCAACACCGGGGAGCTGTTTTTT
TRBJ2-3 - TRBV7-2 - CASSLDYQGTDTQYF TGTGCCAGCAGCTTAGACTACCAGGGCACAGATACGCAGTATTTT
TRBJ2-7 TRBD1 TRBV5-1 - CASSYPGQGTYEQYF TGCGCCAGCAGCTACCCGGGACAGGGAACCTACGAGCAGTACTTC
TRBJ2-1 TRBD2 TRBV5-5 - CASSLGPRTSGGSSYNEQFF TGTGCCAGCAGCCTGGGCCCTCGGACTAGCGGGGGTTCCTCCTACAATGAGCAGTTCTTC
TRBJ2-3 - TRBV6-5 - CASRTLGSSTDTQYF TGTGCCAGCAGGACTCTAGGGTCTAGCACAGATACGCAGTATTTT
TRBJ2-5 TRBD2 TRBV12-3/TRBV12-4 - CASSLVGGGASEQYF TGTGCCAGCAGTTTAGTTGGCGGGGGGGCGAGTGAGCAGTACTTC
TRBJ1-1 TRBD1 TRBV4-2 once CASSQVEGANTEAFF TGTGCCAGCAGCCAAGTGGAGGGGGCGAACACTGAAGCTTTCTTT
TRBJ2-3 - TRBV3-1 - CASSHLTDTQYF TGTGCCAGCAGCCATCTCACAGATACGCAGTATTTT
TRBJ1-4 - TRBV29-1 few CSAEGEKLFF TGCAGCGCAGAGGGTGAAAAACTGTTTTTT
TRBJ2-5 TRBD1 TRBV5-1 - CASNGQGGGETQYF TGCGCCAGCAATGGACAGGGAGGCGGAGAGACCCAGTACTTC
TRBJ1-2 - TRBV20-1 - CSARNLGHHIYGYTF TGCAGTGCTAGAAATCTCGGACATCACATCTATGGCTACACCTTC
TRBJ1-2 - TRBV25-1 - CASTAGTEYGYTF TGTGCCAGCACGGCGGGAACCGAATATGGCTACACCTTC
TRBJ2-7 - TRBV9 few CASSLNGVHEQYF TGTGCCAGCAGCTTAAATGGGGTGCACGAGCAGTACTTC
TRBJ1-5 - TRBV2 once CASIQESNQPQHF TGTGCCAGCATTCAAGAGAGCAATCAGCCCCAGCATTTT
TRBJ1-2 - TRBV7-2 few CASSLVWGAPNYGYTF TGTGCCAGCAGCTTAGTGTGGGGGGCCCCTAACTATGGCTACACCTTC
TRBJ2-6 TRBD1 TRBV28 few CASSPGTGSPGANVLTF TGTGCCAGCAGTCCCGGGACAGGGAGCCCTGGGGCCAACGTCCTGACTTTC
TRBJ2-1 TRBD2 TRBV6-6 - CASSVVAGGLGDEQFF TGTGCCAGCAGTGTTGTAGCGGGGGGGCTGGGGGATGAGCAGTTCTTC
TRBJ2-1 TRBD2 TRBV20-1 - CSARVRLAGGQSSYNEQFF TGCAGTGCTAGAGTTCGGTTAGCGGGGGGCCAGAGCTCCTACAATGAGCAGTTCTTC
TRBJ2-4 TRBD2 TRBV7-2 - CASSSRTSGEAQYF TGTGCCAGCAGCTCTCGGACTAGCGGGGAAGCTCAGTACTTC
TRBJ2-7 TRBD2 TRBV20-1 - CSARVPSGGASYEQYF TGCAGTGCTAGAGTGCCTAGCGGGGGAGCTTCCTACGAGCAGTACTTC
TRBJ1-2 - TRBV29-1 - CSVGGTDGYGYTF TGCAGCGTTGGGGGGACCGACGGCTATGGCTACACCTTC
TRBJ2-6 - TRBV11-2 - CASSQAGSGANVLIF TGTGCCAGCAGCCAGGCCGGCTCTGGGGCCAACGTCCTGATTTTC
TRBJ1-6 TRBD1 TRBV12-3/TRBV12-4 few CASSTTGSDSPLHF TGTGCCAGCAGCACGACAGGGTCCGATTCACCCCTCCACTTT
TRBJ1-2 - TRBV2 - CASIGAGVTYYTF TGTGCCAGCATCGGGGCGGGGGTCACCTACTACACCTTC
TRBJ2-3 - TRBV5-5 - CASSPQSDIPLPQYF TGTGCCAGCAGCCCGCAGTCCGATATTCCCCTCCCGCAGTATTTT
TRBJ2-7 TRBD1 TRBV20-1 - CSAREGTGGSYEQYF TGCAGTGCTAGAGAAGGGACAGGGGGATCCTACGAGCAGTACTTC
TRBJ2-5 TRBD2 TRBV7-2 few CASSPTSGGLPSEQYF TGTGCCAGCAGCCCGACTAGCGGGGGGCTGCCTTCGGAGCAGTACTTC
TRBJ2-3 - TRBV9 - CASSVTLNTDTQYF TGTGCCAGCAGCGTAACACTGAACACAGATACGCAGTATTTT
TRBJ2-3 - TRBV5-1 - CASRPYSTDTQYF TGCGCCAGCAGGCCGTATAGCACAGATACGCAGTATTTT
TRBJ2-6 - TRBV4-2 - CASSQKFHQGSGANVLTF TGTGCCAGCAGCCAAAAATTCCATCAGGGATCTGGGGCCAACGTCCTGACTTTC
TRBJ2-1 - TRBV7-2 - CASSLAPSNFRNEQFF TGTGCCAGCAGCCTTGCCCCTAGCAATTTTCGTAATGAGCAGTTCTTC
TRBJ2-3 - TRBV12-3/TRBV12-4 - CASSTRGADTQYF TGTGCCAGCAGTACCAGGGGCGCAGATACGCAGTATTTT
TRBJ2-5 - TRBV18 - CASSPAVQETQYF TGTGCCAGCTCGCCCGCAGTCCAGGAGACCCAGTACTTC
TRBJ2-1 - TRBV4-3 few CASSHPRESSYNEQFF TGCGCCAGCAGCCACCCCAGGGAGAGCTCCTACAATGAGCAGTTCTTC
TRBJ2-6 TRBD1 TRBV19 - CASSMGTASGANVLTF TGTGCCAGTAGTATGGGGACAGCCTCTGGGGCCAACGTCCTGACTTTC
TRBJ1-2 - TRBV20-1 - CSARMQGWDYGYTF TGCAGTGCCCGTATGCAGGGGTGGGACTATGGCTACACCTTC
TRBJ2-1 - TRBV4-2 - CASSQDIKNEQFF TGTGCCAGCAGCCAAGACATAAAGAATGAGCAGTTCTTC
TRBJ2-5 TRBD1 TRBV7-3 few CASSQESTGGTQYF TGTGCCAGCAGCCAAGAGAGTACAGGGGGGACCCAGTACTTC
TRBJ2-5 - TRBV7-2 - CASSPVGGQTQYF TGTGCCAGCAGCCCAGTTGGGGGTCAGACCCAGTACTTC